This is a list of T cell receptor beta chains from one sample in a study of blood T cell repertoires in COVID-19. The data were produced by immunoSEQ multiplex PCR, yet TCRdb's version contains in-frame clones alone and is incomplete. The profile shows 200,000 to 300,000 clones, around four fifths of them singletons. Sequenced: peripheral blood. The receptors derive from a woman aged 60 to 75 with active or convalescent COVID-19. The CDR3 runs from the conserved cysteine through the conserved F or W. The order of the fields is V gene, D gene, clone size, J gene, CDR3 protein, CDR3 DNA. A D gene is named only where the DNA matches it firmly. The listing skips clone size in some rows; elsewhere it reads once, few, many or a size class.

TRBV5-1	.	.	TRBJ2-5	CASSLYGEETQYF	TGCGCCAGCAGCTTGTACGGGGAAGAGACCCAGTACTTC
TRBV14	.	.	TRBJ2-2	CASSQLGQNTGELFF	TGTGCCAGCAGCCAACTGGGACAGAACACCGGGGAGCTGTTTTTT
TRBV3-1/TRBV3-2	TRBD2	.	TRBJ2-1	CASSPPTGGGRYNEQFF	TGTGCCAGCAGCCCCCCCACTGGCGGGGGTCGTTACAATGAGCAGTTCTTC
TRBV5-4	TRBD1	.	TRBJ2-3	CASSLDRGLPGTDTQYF	TGTGCCAGCAGCTTGGACAGGGGGCTTCCTGGTACAGATACGCAGTATTTT
TRBV29-1	.	.	TRBJ1-1	CSASRGAIDTEAFF	TGCAGCGCTTCCCGGGGGGCTATAGACACTGAAGCTTTCTTT
TRBV21-1	.	.	TRBJ1-5	CASSKEEGQTFNQPQHF	TGTGCCAGCAGCAAAGAGGAGGGACAGACCTTCAATCAGCCCCAGCATTTT
TRBV3-1/TRBV3-2	TRBD1	.	TRBJ2-1	CASSQVVGTGVMYNEQFF	TGTGCCAGCAGCCAAGTCGTCGGGACAGGGGTGATGTACAATGAGCAGTTCTTC
TRBV7-9	.	.	TRBJ1-2	CASSLGGSYTSEDYGYTF	TGTGCCAGCAGCTTAGGTGGGTCCTACACCTCCGAGGACTATGGCTACACCTTC
TRBV27	.	.	TRBJ2-3	CASSPSRVADTQYF	TGTGCCAGCAGCCCAAGTCGCGTCGCAGATACGCAGTATTTT
TRBV30	.	.	TRBJ1-1	CAWSARREGEAFF	TGTGCCTGGAGCGCCCGACGGGAAGGAGAAGCTTTCTTT
TRBV30	TRBD1	many	TRBJ1-1	CAWSGDRVNEAFF	TGTGCCTGGAGTGGGGACAGAGTAAATGAAGCTTTCTTT
TRBV27	TRBD1	.	TRBJ2-2	CASSGWTGWNTGELFF	TGTGCCAGCAGTGGATGGACAGGGTGGAACACCGGGGAGCTGTTTTTT
TRBV5-6	.	few	TRBJ2-5	CASSLFRGETQYF	TGTGCCAGCAGCTTGTTCAGGGGTGAGACCCAGTACTTC
TRBV9	TRBD1	.	TRBJ2-2	CASSVVPRTGATGELFF	TGTGCCAGCAGCGTAGTTCCCAGGACAGGGGCCACCGGGGAGCTGTTTTTT
TRBV7-2	TRBD2	.	TRBJ2-1	CASSLSRLAGAHNEQFF	TGTGCCAGCAGCTTATCTCGGCTAGCGGGGGCCCACAATGAGCAGTTCTTC
TRBV24-1	TRBD2	.	TRBJ2-5	CATSDSGGGQETQYF	TGTGCCACCAGTGATTCGGGGGGGGGCCAAGAGACCCAGTACTTC
TRBV19	.	.	TRBJ2-3	CASSISWDTTDTQYF	TGTGCCAGTAGTATATCGTGGGACACCACAGATACGCAGTATTTT
TRBV24-1	TRBD2	.	TRBJ2-2	CATSGSLAGGDTGELFF	TGTGCCACCAGTGGCTCCTTAGCGGGAGGGGACACCGGGGAGCTGTTTTTT
TRBV2	TRBD1	.	TRBJ1-1	CASSLDRQGGMGTEAFF	TGTGCCAGCAGTTTGGACAGACAGGGTGGGATGGGCACTGAAGCTTTCTTT
TRBV5-1	TRBD2	.	TRBJ2-3	CASSPRQNSGLAGAAQYF	TGCGCCAGCAGCCCCAGACAGAATTCGGGACTAGCGGGGGCTGCGCAGTATTTT